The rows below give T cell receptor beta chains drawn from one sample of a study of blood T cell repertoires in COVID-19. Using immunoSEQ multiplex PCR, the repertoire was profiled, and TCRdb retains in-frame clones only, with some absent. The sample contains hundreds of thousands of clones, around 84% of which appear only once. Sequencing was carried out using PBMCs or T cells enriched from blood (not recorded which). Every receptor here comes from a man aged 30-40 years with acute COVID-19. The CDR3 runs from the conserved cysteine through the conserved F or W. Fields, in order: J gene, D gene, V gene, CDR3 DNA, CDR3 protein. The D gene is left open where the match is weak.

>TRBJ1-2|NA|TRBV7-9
TGTGCCAGCAGCTTAGGCCTAAACTATGGCTACACCTTC
CASSLGLNYGYTF
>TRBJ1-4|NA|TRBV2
TGTGCCAGCAGTGAAGCACAGGGACGAGCGGAAAAACTGTTTTTT
CASSEAQGRAEKLFF
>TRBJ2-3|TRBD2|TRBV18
TGTGCCAGCTCGCAGACTAGCGTAGACACAGATACGCAGTATTTT
CASSQTSVDTDTQYF
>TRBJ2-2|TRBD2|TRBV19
TGTGCCAGTACGCCCTTGGCGGGGGGGACCGGGGAGCTGTTTTTT
CASTPLAGGTGELFF
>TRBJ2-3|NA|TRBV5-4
TGTGCCAGCAGCTTGGATGGGGGCCCCCAGACACCAGCGTATTTT
CASSLDGGPQTPAYF
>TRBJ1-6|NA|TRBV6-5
TGTGCCAGCAGTTACATGGGCAGAGATTCACCCCTCCACTTT
CASSYMGRDSPLHF
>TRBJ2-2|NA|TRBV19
TGTGCCAGTAGTATCGAGGTTACCGGGGAGCTGTTTTTT
CASSIEVTGELFF
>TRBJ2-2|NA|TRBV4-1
TGCGCCAGCAGCCAAGGGACAGGACTACTCACCGGGGAGCTGTTTTTT
CASSQGTGLLTGELFF
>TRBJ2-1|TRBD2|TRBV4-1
TGCGCCAGCTGCCTTGAAGCGGGGAGATCCTACAATGAGCAGTTCTTC
CASCLEAGRSYNEQFF
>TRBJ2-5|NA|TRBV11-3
TGTGCCAGCAGCTTCGTAGGGGGACGGCACCAAGAGACCCAGTACTTC
CASSFVGGRHQETQYF
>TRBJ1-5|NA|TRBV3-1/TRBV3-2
TGTGCCAGCAGCCGATTCGGGTATAGCAATCAGCCCCAGCATTTT
CASSRFGYSNQPQHF
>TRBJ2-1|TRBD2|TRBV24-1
TGTGCCACCAGTGATTCCGAGGGAGGGAAGGATGAGCAGTTCTTC
CATSDSEGGKDEQFF
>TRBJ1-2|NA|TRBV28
TGTGCCAGCATGGGGAGAGCTAACTATGGCTACACCTTC
CASMGRANYGYTF
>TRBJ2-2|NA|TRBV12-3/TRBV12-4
TGTGCCAGCAGCGGGGATCGGGCCGGGGAGCTGTTTTTT
CASSGDRAGELFF
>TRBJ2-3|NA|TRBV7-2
TGTGCCAGCAGCTTCGGGCGGGTAACAGATACGCAGTATTTT
CASSFGRVTDTQYF
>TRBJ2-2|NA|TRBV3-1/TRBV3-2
TGTGCCAGCAGCCAAGAGGGCGAGACCCTAGCATCACTGACCGCGAACACCGGGGAGCTGTTTTTT
CASSQEGETLASLTANTGELFF
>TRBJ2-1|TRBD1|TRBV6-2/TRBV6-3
TGTGCCAGCAGCCACTCCTTGGACAGGGTTCCCAATGAGCAGTTCTTC
CASSHSLDRVPNEQFF